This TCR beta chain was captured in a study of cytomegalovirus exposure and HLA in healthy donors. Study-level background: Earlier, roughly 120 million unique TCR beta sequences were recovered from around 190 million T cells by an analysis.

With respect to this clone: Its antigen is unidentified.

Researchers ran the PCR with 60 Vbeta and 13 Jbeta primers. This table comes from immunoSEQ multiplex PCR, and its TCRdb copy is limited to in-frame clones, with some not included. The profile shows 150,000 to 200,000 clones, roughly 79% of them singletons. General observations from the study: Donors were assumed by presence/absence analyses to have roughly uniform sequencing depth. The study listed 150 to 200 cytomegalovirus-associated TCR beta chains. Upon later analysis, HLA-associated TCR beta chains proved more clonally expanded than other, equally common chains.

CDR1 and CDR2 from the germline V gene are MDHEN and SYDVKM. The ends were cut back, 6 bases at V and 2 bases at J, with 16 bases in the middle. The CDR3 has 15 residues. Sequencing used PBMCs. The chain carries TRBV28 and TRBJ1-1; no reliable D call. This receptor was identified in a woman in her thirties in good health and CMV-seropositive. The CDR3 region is CASSVAGISNTEAFF. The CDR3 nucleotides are TGTGCCAGCAGCGTCGCCGGGATATCAAACACTGAAGCTTTCTTT. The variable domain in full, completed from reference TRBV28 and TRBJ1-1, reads DVKVTQSSRYLVKRTGEKVFLECVQDMDHENMFWYRQDPGLGLRLIYFSYDVKMKEKGDIPEGYSVSREKKERFSLILESASTNQTSMYLCASSVAGISNTEAFFGQGTRLTVV.